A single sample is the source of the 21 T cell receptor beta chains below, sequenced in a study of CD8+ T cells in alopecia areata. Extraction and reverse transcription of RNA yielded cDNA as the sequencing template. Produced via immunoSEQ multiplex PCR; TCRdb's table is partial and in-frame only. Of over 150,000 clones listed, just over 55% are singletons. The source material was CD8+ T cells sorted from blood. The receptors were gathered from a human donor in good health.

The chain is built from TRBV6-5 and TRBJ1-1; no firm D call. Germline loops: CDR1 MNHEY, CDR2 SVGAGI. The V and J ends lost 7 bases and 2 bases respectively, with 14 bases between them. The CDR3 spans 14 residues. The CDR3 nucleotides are TGTGCCAGCACCCCTAACCCAGATAACACTGAAGCTTTCTTT. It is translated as CASTPNPDNTEAFF.

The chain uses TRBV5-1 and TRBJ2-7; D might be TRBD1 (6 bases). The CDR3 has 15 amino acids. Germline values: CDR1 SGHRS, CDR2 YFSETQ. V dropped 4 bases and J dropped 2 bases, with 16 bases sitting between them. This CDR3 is CASSPGTYGPYEQYF. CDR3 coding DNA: TGCGCCAGCAGCCCCGGGACATACGGTCCCTACGAGCAGTACTTC.

For the CDR3, the DNA is TGTGCCAGCAGTTTGCGGGGAGGCCTCGACGAGCAGTACTTC. Protein product: CASSLRGGLDEQYF. The J gene is TRBJ2-7, the V gene TRBV27, with a tentative D call TRBD2 (6 bases). CDR3 length: 14 amino acids. Germline V gene lookup returns CDR1 MNHEY and CDR2 SMNVEV (reference sequence). Trimming took off 3 bases at V and 5 bases at J, with 14 bases between the two ends.

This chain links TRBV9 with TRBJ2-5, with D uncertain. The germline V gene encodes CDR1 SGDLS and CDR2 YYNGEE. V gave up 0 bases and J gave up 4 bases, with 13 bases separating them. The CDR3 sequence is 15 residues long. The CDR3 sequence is CASSVGYGMSETQYF. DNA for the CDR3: TGTGCCAGCAGCGTAGGTTATGGTATGTCAGAGACCCAGTACTTC.

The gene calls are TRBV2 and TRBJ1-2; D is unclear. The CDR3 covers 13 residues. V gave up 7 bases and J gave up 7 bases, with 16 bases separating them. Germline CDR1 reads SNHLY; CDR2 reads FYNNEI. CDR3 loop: CASMEGPLGGYTF. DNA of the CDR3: TGTGCCAGCATGGAGGGCCCCTTGGGTGGCTACACCTTC.

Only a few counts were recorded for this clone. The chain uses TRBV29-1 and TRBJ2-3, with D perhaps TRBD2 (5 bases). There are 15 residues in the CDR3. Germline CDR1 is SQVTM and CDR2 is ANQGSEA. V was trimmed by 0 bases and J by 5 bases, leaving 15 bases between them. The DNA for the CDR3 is TGCAGCGTTGAAGAGGACTCCCGGCGGAGAGATACGCAGTATTTT. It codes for CSVEEDSRRRDTQYF.

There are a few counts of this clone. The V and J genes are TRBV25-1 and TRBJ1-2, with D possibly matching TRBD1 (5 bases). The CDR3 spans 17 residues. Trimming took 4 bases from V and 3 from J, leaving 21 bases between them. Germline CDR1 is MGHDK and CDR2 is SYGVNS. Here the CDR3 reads CASSGSRRATDDYGYTF. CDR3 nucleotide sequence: TGTGCCAGCAGTGGATCCCGCAGGGCTACAGATGACTATGGCTACACCTTC.

The CDR3 region is CASSFMGGYTF. DNA of the CDR3: TGCGCCAGCAGCTTTATGGGAGGCTACACCTTC. The J gene is TRBJ1-2, the V gene TRBV5-1; no reliable D call. Trimming left V 2 bases short and J 8 bases short, with 7 bases between. Germline CDR1 is SGHRS and CDR2 is YFSETQ. The CDR3 consists of 11 residues.

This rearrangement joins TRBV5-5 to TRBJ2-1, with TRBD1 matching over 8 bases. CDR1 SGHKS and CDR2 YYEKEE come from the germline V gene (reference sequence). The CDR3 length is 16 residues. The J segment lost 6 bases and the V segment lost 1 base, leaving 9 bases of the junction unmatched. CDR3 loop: CASSLYRDRSFNEQFF. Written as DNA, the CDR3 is TGTGCCAGCAGCTTGTACCGGGACAGGAGCTTCAATGAGCAGTTCTTC.

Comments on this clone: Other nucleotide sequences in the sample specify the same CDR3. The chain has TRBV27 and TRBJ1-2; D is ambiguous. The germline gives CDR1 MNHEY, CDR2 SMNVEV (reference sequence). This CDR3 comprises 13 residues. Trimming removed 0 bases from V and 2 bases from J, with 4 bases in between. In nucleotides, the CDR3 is TGTGCCAGCAGTTTATCTGCAAACTATGGCTACACCTTC. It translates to CASSLSANYGYTF.

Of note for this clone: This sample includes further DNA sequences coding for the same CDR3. DNA of the CDR3: TGCGCCAGCAGCCAGGGGACAGGCGGACAGCCCCAGCATTTT. It specifies CASSQGTGGQPQHF. The rearrangement uses TRBV4-1 and TRBJ1-5, with TRBD1 matching 8 bases. The CDR3 runs to 14 residues. With 3 bases clipped from V and 7 bases from J, the junction kept 5 bases outside the gene matches. The germline gives CDR1 MGHRA, CDR2 YSYEKL.

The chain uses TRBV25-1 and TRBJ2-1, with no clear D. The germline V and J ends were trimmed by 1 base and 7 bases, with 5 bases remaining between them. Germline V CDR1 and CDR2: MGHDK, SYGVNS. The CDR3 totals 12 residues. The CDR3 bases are TGTGCCAGCAGTGAATCGGTGAATGAGCAGTTCTTC. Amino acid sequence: CASSESVNEQFF.

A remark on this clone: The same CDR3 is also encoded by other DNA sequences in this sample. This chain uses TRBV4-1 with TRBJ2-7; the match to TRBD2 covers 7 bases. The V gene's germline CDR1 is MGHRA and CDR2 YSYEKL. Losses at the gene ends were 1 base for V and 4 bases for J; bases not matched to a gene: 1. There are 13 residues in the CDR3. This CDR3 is CASSQGGGYEQYF. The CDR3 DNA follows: TGCGCCAGCAGCCAAGGCGGGGGTTACGAGCAGTACTTC.

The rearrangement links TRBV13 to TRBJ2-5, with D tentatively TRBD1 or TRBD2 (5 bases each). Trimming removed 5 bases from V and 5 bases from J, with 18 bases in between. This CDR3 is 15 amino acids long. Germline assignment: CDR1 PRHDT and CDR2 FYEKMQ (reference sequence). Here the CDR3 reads CASSPRDGQRETQYF. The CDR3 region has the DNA TGTGCCAGCAGCCCCCGGGACGGGCAGCGGGAGACCCAGTACTTC.

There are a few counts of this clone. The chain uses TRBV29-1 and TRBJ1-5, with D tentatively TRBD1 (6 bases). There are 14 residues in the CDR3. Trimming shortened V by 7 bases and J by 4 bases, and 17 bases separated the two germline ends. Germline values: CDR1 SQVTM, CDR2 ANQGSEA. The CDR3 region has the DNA TGCAGCGCGATACAGGGAAACGGGAATCAGCCCCAGCATTTT. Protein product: CSAIQGNGNQPQHF.

CDR3 amino acids: CAWSEGPKDTEAFF. In DNA, the CDR3 is TGTGCCTGGAGTGAAGGACCTAAAGACACTGAAGCTTTCTTT. This chain connects TRBV30 to TRBJ1-1, with no clear D. The germline V gene encodes CDR1 GTSNPN and CDR2 SVGIG (reference sequence). V was clipped by 1 base and J by 3 bases, with 12 bases between them. CDR3 length equals 14 residues.

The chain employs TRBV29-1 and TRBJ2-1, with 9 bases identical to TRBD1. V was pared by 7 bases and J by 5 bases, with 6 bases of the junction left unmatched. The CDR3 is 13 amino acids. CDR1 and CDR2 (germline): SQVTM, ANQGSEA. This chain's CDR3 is CSGYRGLNNEQFF. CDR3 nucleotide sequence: TGCAGCGGCTACAGGGGGCTGAACAATGAGCAGTTCTTC.

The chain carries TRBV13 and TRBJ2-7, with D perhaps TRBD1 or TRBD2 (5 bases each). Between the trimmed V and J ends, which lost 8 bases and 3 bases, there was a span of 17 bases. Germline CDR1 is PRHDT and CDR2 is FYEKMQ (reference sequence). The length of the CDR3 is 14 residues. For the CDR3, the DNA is TGTGCCAGCTCCCAACGGGGCCGCAACTACGAGCAGTACTTC. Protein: CASSQRGRNYEQYF.

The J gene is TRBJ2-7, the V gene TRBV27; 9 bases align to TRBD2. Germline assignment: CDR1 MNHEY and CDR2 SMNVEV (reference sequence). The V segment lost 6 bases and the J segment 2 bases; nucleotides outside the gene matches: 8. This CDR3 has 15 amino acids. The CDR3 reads CASRAAGGLTYEQYF. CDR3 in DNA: TGTGCCAGCAGGGCAGCGGGGGGCCTTACCTACGAGCAGTACTTC.

Here the CDR3 reads CSGEGSYGYTF. CDR3 nucleotide sequence: TGCAGCGGGGAGGGCTCCTATGGCTACACCTTC. The chain uses TRBV29-1 and TRBJ1-2; D gene ambiguous. The germline CDR1 and CDR2 sequences are SQVTM and ANQGSEA. With 7 bases removed from V and 4 bases from J, the gap between germline ends came to 10 bases. This CDR3 is built from 11 residues.

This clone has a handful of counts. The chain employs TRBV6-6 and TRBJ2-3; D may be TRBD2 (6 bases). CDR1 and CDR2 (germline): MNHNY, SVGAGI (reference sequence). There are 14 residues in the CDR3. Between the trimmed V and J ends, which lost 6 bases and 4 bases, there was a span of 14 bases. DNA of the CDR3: TGTGCCAGCAGCACCCGGGACTCTTCAGATACGCAGTATTTT. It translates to CASSTRDSSDTQYF.